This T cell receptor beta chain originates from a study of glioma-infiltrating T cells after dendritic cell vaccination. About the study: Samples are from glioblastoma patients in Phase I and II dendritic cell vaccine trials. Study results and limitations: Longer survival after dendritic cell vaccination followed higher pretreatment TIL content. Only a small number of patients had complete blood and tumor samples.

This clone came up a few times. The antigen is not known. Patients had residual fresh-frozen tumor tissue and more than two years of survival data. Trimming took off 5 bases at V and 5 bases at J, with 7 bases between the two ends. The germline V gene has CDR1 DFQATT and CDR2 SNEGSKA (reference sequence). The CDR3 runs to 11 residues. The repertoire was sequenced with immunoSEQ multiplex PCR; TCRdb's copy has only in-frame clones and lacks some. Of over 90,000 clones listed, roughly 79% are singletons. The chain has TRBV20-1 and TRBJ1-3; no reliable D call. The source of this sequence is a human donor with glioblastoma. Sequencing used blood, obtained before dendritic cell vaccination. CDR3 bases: TGCAGTGCTCGGTTCAGAAACACCATATATTTT. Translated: CSARFRNTIYF.